These 20 T cell receptor beta chains were sequenced from one sample in a study of shared clonotypes between healthy human individuals. Clones were sequenced by immunoSEQ multiplex PCR, and TCRdb holds only the in-frame ones, with some missing. In the table there are some 580,000 clones, less than 98% of which are singletons. Sequenced input: naive CD4+ T cells sorted from blood. Regarding subset: CD45RA+ positively selected. The receptors were gathered from a woman aged 25 to 39 in good health.

This chain connects TRBV28 to TRBJ1-5; no reliable D call. Per germline, CDR1 MDHEN and CDR2 SYDVKM. The CDR3 totals 12 residues. V lost 7 bases and J 7 bases, leaving 11 bases between the germline ends. This chain's CDR3 is CASTTSRQPQHF. For the CDR3, the DNA is TGTGCCAGCACGACCTCCCGGCAGCCCCAGCATTTT.

The V call is TRBV25-1, the J call TRBJ1-1; 10 bases line up with TRBD1. V was clipped by 4 bases and J by 9 bases; unmatched bases: 14. The CDR3 contains 16 residues. Germline CDR1 is MGHDK and CDR2 is SYGVNS. CDR3 amino acids: CASSGFGTGDFLKAFF. CDR3 nucleotides: TGTGCCAGCAGTGGCTTTGGGACAGGGGATTTTTTAAAAGCTTTCTTT.

This chain links TRBV25-1 with TRBJ2-7, with TRBD2 matching over 9 bases. The germline V gene has CDR1 MGHDK and CDR2 SYGVNS. The junction had 13 bases not matched to a gene; V was cut back by 1 base and J by 3 bases. This CDR3 has 18 residues. The CDR3 nucleotides are TGTGCCAGCAGTGAATGGGCTAGCGGGAAGGGGGCGGGCTACGAGCAGTACTTC. Translation: CASSEWASGKGAGYEQYF.

The chain uses TRBV4-1 and TRBJ2-2, with a possible D match to TRBD2 (5 bases). CDR1 and CDR2 (germline): MGHRA, YSYEKL. Trimming shortened V by 1 base and J by 5 bases, and 11 bases separated the two germline ends. The CDR3 has 15 residues. The CDR3 reads CASSQGGRWTGELFF. CDR3 bases: TGCGCCAGCAGCCAAGGAGGGAGATGGACCGGGGAGCTGTTTTTT.

The chain joins TRBV29-1 to TRBJ1-1, with D maybe TRBD1 (5 bases). V lost 7 bases and J lost 4, with 10 bases in between. Germline V gives CDR1 SQVTM, CDR2 ANQGSEA. This CDR3 has 11 amino acids. The CDR3 is CSGRGGTEAFF. The CDR3 DNA is TGCAGCGGGAGGGGCGGCACTGAAGCTTTCTTT.

The chain employs TRBV11-2 and TRBJ1-2; tentative D call: TRBD1 (5 bases). Deletions cut 5 bases from V and 8 bases from J, with 15 bases between. The CDR3 spans 13 residues. The germline gives CDR1 SGHAT, CDR2 FQNNGV. CDR3 in DNA: TGTGCCAGCAGCCTGTCGGGGGGGAACGGCTACACCTTC. Translated, it gives CASSLSGGNGYTF.

CDR3 region: CASSQTVLGRGEKLFF. The DNA for the CDR3 is TGTGCCAGCAGCCAAACCGTCTTGGGGAGAGGCGAAAAACTGTTTTTT. The rearrangement links TRBV14 to TRBJ1-4; D gene uncertain. In germline, CDR1 is SGHDN, CDR2 FVKESK. V was clipped by 2 bases and J by 8 bases, with 18 bases between them. The CDR3 runs 16 residues.

The gene calls are TRBV19 and TRBJ1-5; no clear D gene. Deletions cut 5 bases from V and 0 bases from J, with 8 bases between. Germline V gene sequence: CDR1 LNHDA, CDR2 SQIVND (reference sequence). The CDR3 runs 14 residues. This CDR3 is CASSETISNQPQHF. The CDR3 DNA is TGTGCCAGTAGTGAGACTATTAGCAATCAGCCCCAGCATTTT.

V is TRBV13 and J is TRBJ2-7; 12 nucleotides agree with TRBD2. V was clipped by 5 bases and J by 6 bases; unmatched bases: 8. The CDR3 contains 15 residues. CDR1 and CDR2 from the germline V gene are PRHDT and FYEKMQ (reference sequence). Here the CDR3 DNA reads TGTGCCAGCAGCCACCTAGCGGGGGGGAGACGCGAGCAGTACTTC. The encoded protein is CASSHLAGGRREQYF.

Here the CDR3 DNA reads TGTGCCTCGGGCGGGGGGACAGGATCCTACGAGCAGTACTTC. Its protein is CASGGGTGSYEQYF. The chain employs TRBV6-5 and TRBJ2-7; D is possibly TRBD1 or TRBD2 (8 bases each). Trimming took 11 bases from V and 1 from J, leaving 18 bases between them. The CDR3 sequence is 14 residues long. Germline loops: CDR1 MNHEY, CDR2 SVGAGI.

In this sample, this clone turned up once. The chain carries TRBV6-5 and TRBJ1-1; D is undetermined. Trimming pared 1 base from V and 0 bases from J, leaving 12 bases between. The CDR3 length is 16 residues. Germline V gene lookup returns CDR1 MNHEY and CDR2 SVGAGI. The CDR3 DNA is TGTGCCAGCAGTTACTTTTCTAAGCCGATGAACACTGAAGCTTTCTTT. This sequence encodes CASSYFSKPMNTEAFF.

V gene TRBV11-1 combines with J gene TRBJ1-1; no clear D. CDR1 and CDR2 from the germline V gene are SGHAT and FQDESV (reference sequence). Trimming removed 5 bases at V and 3 bases at J, with 13 bases between. This CDR3 spans 14 amino acids. The CDR3 spells CASSQTSFDTEAFF. The DNA of the CDR3 is TGTGCCAGCAGCCAGACATCTTTTGACACTGAAGCTTTCTTT.

The chain carries TRBV18 and TRBJ2-3; the D is unclear. V lost 3 bases to trimming and J lost 0 bases, with 10 bases between them. This CDR3 is built from 15 residues. CDR1 KGHSH and CDR2 LQKENI come from the germline V gene. Here the CDR3 DNA reads TGTGCCAGCTCACCCCTAAAAACAAGCACAGATACGCAGTATTTT. The encoded protein is CASSPLKTSTDTQYF.

J is TRBJ2-7 and V is TRBV7-9; D perhaps matches TRBD1 (6 bases). The germline V and J ends were trimmed by 1 base and 5 bases, with 9 bases remaining between them. The CDR3 covers 13 residues. Looked up from germline, CDR1 is SEHNR and CDR2 is FQNEAQ (reference sequence). The CDR3 DNA reads as TGTGCCAGCAGCTTAGACAGGGACCACGAGCAGTACTTC. Amino acids: CASSLDRDHEQYF.

This chain joins TRBV6-1 and TRBJ2-1; D is uncertain. Looked up from germline, CDR1 is MNHNS and CDR2 is SASEGT. There are 11 residues in the CDR3. Trimming removed 1 base from V and 15 bases from J, with 10 bases in between. This CDR3 is CASSEEVRRFF. The CDR3 coding sequence is TGTGCCAGCAGTGAAGAGGTACGCCGGTTCTTC.

This chain joins TRBV2 and TRBJ1-4; 7 bases agree with TRBD1. V was clipped by 11 bases and J by 5 bases; unmatched bases: 8. Germline CDR1 and CDR2: SNHLY and FYNNEI. The CDR3 extends over 13 amino acids. The CDR3 region is CAGTGTENEKLFF. CDR3 nucleotide sequence: TGTGCCGGTACCGGGACAGAGAATGAAAAACTGTTTTTT.

The CDR3 loop is CASSLAGETQYF. The DNA of the CDR3 is TGTGCCAGCAGCCTAGCGGGGGAGACCCAGTACTTC. J is TRBJ2-5 and V is TRBV28; 9 bases match TRBD2. There are 12 residues in the CDR3. V shed 6 bases and J 5 bases; nucleotides not matched to a gene: 1. Germline V gene data show CDR1 as MDHEN and CDR2 as SYDVKM.

The chain couples TRBV6-5 to TRBJ1-1; a weak D match, TRBD1 (6 bases). The V and J ends lost 6 bases and 3 bases respectively, with 14 bases between them. The CDR3 has 14 residues. Germline V CDR1 and CDR2: MNHEY, SVGAGI. As DNA, the CDR3 is TGTGCCAGCAGAACCGTTCAGGGGCACACTGAAGCTTTCTTT. Amino acids: CASRTVQGHTEAFF.

This chain uses TRBV5-5 with TRBJ1-1; D unresolved. V lost 0 bases, J lost 0 bases, and 9 bases lay in between. This CDR3 has 15 residues. Germline V gene data show CDR1 as SGHKS and CDR2 as YYEKEE (reference sequence). CDR3 DNA sequence: TGTGCCAGCAGCTTGGTAAGAGTTATGAACACTGAAGCTTTCTTT. It is translated as CASSLVRVMNTEAFF.

This clone appeared a single time. This chain uses TRBV15 with TRBJ2-3; TRBD2 matches at 7 bases. Germline values: CDR1 LNHNV, CDR2 YYDKDF (reference sequence). The CDR3 consists of 17 residues. Losses at the gene ends were 0 bases for V and 4 bases for J; bases not matched to a gene: 10. CDR3 sequence (DNA): TGTGCCACCAGCAGAGATTACGGGGGAGGGATTCCAGATACGCAGTATTTT. It translates to CATSRDYGGGIPDTQYF.